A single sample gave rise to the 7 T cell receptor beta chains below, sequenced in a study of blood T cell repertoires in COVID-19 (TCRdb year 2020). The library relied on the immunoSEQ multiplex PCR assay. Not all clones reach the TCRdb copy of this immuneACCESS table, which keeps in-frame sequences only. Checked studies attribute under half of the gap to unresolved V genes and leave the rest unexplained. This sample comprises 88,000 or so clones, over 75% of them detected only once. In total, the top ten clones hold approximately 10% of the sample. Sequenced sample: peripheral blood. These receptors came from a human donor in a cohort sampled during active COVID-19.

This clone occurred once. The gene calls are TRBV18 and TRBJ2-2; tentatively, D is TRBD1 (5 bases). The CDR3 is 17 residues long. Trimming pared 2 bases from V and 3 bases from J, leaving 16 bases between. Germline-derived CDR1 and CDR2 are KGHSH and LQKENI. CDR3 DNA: TGTGCCAGCTCACCATCCCCAGGTGGGGCTGACACCGGGGAGCTGTTTTTT. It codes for CASSPSPGGADTGELFF.

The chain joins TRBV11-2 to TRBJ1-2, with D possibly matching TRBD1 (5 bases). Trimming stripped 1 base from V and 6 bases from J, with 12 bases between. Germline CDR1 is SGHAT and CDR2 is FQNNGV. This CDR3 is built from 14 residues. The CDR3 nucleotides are TGTGCCAGCAGCTTAGGATCGGACATAGATGGCTACACCTTC. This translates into CASSLGSDIDGYTF.

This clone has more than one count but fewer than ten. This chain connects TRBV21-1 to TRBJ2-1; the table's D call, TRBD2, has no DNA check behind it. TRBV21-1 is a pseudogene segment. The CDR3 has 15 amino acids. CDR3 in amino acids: CASSPRLAAYNEQFF. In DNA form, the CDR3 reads TGTGCCAGCAGCCCCCGACTAGCGGCGTACAATGAGCAGTTCTTC.

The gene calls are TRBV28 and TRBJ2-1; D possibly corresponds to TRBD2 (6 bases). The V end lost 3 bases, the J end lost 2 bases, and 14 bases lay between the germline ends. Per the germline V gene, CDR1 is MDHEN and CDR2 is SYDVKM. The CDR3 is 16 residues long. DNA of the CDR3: TGTGCCAGCAGTTTGAATGAAGGGGAGGCCTACAATGAGCAGTTCTTC. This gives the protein CASSLNEGEAYNEQFF. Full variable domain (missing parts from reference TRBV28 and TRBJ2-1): DVKVTQSSRYLVKRTGEKVFLECVQDMDHENMFWYRQDPGLGLRLIYFSYDVKMKEKGDIPEGYSVSREKKERFSLILESASTNQTSMYLCASSLNEGEAYNEQFFGPGTRLTVL.

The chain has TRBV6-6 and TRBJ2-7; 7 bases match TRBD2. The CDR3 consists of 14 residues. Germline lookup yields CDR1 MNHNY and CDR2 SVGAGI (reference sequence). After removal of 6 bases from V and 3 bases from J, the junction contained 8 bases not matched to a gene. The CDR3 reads CASSSGTNYYEQYF. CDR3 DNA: TGTGCCAGCAGCTCCGGGACTAATTACTACGAGCAGTACTTC.

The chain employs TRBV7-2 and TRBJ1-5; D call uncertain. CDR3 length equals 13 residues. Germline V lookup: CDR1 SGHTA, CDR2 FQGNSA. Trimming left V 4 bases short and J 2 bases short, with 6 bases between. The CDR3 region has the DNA TGTGCCAGCAGCTCCCGCGGCAATCAGCCCCAGCATTTT. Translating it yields CASSSRGNQPQHF.

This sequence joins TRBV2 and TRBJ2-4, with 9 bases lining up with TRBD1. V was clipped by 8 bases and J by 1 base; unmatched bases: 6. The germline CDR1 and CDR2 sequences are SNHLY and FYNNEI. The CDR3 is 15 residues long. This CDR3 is CASARDREAKNIQYF. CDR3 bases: TGTGCCAGCGCCCGGGACAGGGAGGCCAAAAACATTCAGTACTTC.